The 22 T cell receptor beta chains presented below share a single source sample, sequenced in a study of blood T cell repertoires in COVID-19. The data were produced by immunoSEQ multiplex PCR, yet TCRdb's version contains in-frame clones alone and is incomplete. Here the sample spans roughly 250,000 clones, 85% being singletons. Sequencing input: peripheral blood. These TCRs come from a woman aged 55-70 years with active or convalescent COVID-19.

This clone showed up many times. This sequence joins TRBV21-1 and TRBJ2-1; TRBD2 is the table's D call and was not checked against the DNA. TRBV21-1 is labeled a pseudogene. The CDR3 spans 14 residues. In nucleotides, the CDR3 is TGTGCCAGCAGCAAAATGGAAAGCGGGAGTATTCAGTTCTTC. Its translation is CASSKMESGSIQFF.

The V call is TRBV2, the J call TRBJ2-3, with no clear D. V was cut by 3 bases and J by 2 bases, with 9 bases left in between. The CDR3 is made up of 14 amino acids. Germline V gives CDR1 SNHLY, CDR2 FYNNEI. CDR3 residues: CASSDRRSTDTQYF. The CDR3 region has the DNA TGTGCCAGCAGTGACCGCAGGTCCACAGATACGCAGTATTTT.

The chain is built from TRBV11-2 and TRBJ2-4; no definite D call. CDR1 is SGHAT, CDR2 FQNNGV, per germline. V gave up 6 bases and J gave up 2 bases, with 8 bases separating them. This CDR3 has 13 residues. CDR3 sequence (DNA): TGTGCCAGCAGTTCGTTATCCAAAAACATTCAGTACTTC. It yields the protein CASSSLSKNIQYF.

V gene TRBV7-4 combines with J gene TRBJ1-1, with a tentative D call TRBD1 (5 bases). CDR1 is SGHVT, CDR2 SQSDAQ, per germline. The CDR3 runs to 16 residues. Trimming stripped 0 bases from V and 3 bases from J, with 14 bases between. The CDR3 here is CASSLAIGRVDTEAFF. In DNA, the CDR3 is TGTGCCAGCAGCTTAGCTATAGGCAGGGTGGACACTGAAGCTTTCTTT.

J is TRBJ2-7 and V is TRBV20-1; TRBD2 agrees at 8 bases. V lost 3 bases and J lost 3; bases outside the gene matches: 7. This CDR3 contains 14 residues. Germline CDR1 reads DFQATT; CDR2 reads SNEGSKA (reference sequence). The CDR3 protein is CSASFLGRVYEQYF. DNA for the CDR3: TGCAGTGCTAGTTTCCTCGGGAGGGTCTACGAGCAGTACTTC.

The gene calls are TRBV7-8 and TRBJ2-1, with TRBD2 identical over 7 bases. The CDR3 has 15 residues. The V and J ends lost 7 bases and 3 bases, in that order; junction bases with no gene match: 9. Germline V gives CDR1 SGHVS, CDR2 FQNEAQ. CDR3 DNA: TGTGCCAGCACCCTTAGTGGGACTAACTACAATGAGCAGTTCTTC. This gives the protein CASTLSGTNYNEQFF.

The chain has TRBV19 and TRBJ1-1; 7 bases agree with TRBD1. Germline loops: CDR1 LNHDA, CDR2 SQIVND (reference sequence). The CDR3 covers 14 residues. The J segment lost 5 bases and the V segment lost 5 bases, leaving 8 bases of the junction unmatched. CDR3 in DNA: TGTGCCAGTAGTCTTACAGGGGTAGGAACTGAAGCTTTCTTT. Translating it yields CASSLTGVGTEAFF.

This chain links TRBV9 with TRBJ2-1; D gene ambiguous. CDR3 length equals 13 residues. Per the germline V gene, CDR1 is SGDLS and CDR2 is YYNGEE. The ends were cut back, 5 bases at V and 5 bases at J, with 11 bases in the middle. DNA for the CDR3: TGTGCCAGCAGTGATGCCGGAGACAATGAGCAGTTCTTC. Its protein is CASSDAGDNEQFF.

The chain is built from TRBV11-3 and TRBJ2-7, with a possible D match to TRBD1 (6 bases). The CDR3 spans 12 residues. Germline CDR1 is SGHNT and CDR2 is YENEEA. Trimming took off 4 bases at V and 3 bases at J, with 7 bases between the two ends. The chain's CDR3 is CASSSGVYEQYF. The CDR3 nucleotides are TGTGCCAGCAGCTCAGGGGTCTACGAGCAGTACTTC.

V is TRBV27 and J is TRBJ2-1, with 7 bases identical to TRBD1. Germline CDR1 MNHEY, CDR2 SMNVEV (reference sequence). J lost 7 bases, V lost 6 bases, and 3 bases had no gene match. The CDR3 loop spans 12 amino acids. CDR3 coding DNA: TGTGCCAGCAGGACAGGGTGGAATGAGCAGTTCTTC. This codes for CASRTGWNEQFF.

The chain uses TRBV2 and TRBJ1-4; D remains unclear. V lost 1 base and J lost 11, with 8 bases in between. CDR1 SNHLY and CDR2 FYNNEI come from the germline V gene. The CDR3 contains 12 residues. CDR3 sequence (DNA): TGTGCCAGCAGTGAAGACGCAGGCAAACTGTTTTTT. Its protein is CASSEDAGKLFF.

The rearrangement joins TRBV7-9 to TRBJ1-6; 10 positions match TRBD1. The CDR3 runs to 15 residues. V gave up 4 bases and J gave up 10 bases; unmatched junction bases: 7. Germline assignment: CDR1 SEHNR and CDR2 FQNEAQ (reference sequence). The CDR3 DNA reads TGTGCCAGCAGCTCTATGGACAGGGGGAACTCACCCCTCCACTTT. Translating it yields CASSSMDRGNSPLHF.

V usage is TRBV27 and J usage is TRBJ2-7, with D possibly TRBD1 on 6 matching bases. Germline CDR1 is MNHEY and CDR2 is SMNVEV (reference sequence). V lost 6 bases, J lost 3 bases, and 21 bases lay in between. This CDR3 region has 16 residues. The chain's CDR3 is CASSPLDGQRNYEQYF. The CDR3 nucleotides read TGTGCCAGCAGCCCACTCGATGGACAGAGAAACTACGAGCAGTACTTC.

The chain carries TRBV15 and TRBJ2-5, with D maybe TRBD1 (6 bases). There are 15 residues in the CDR3. The ends were cut back, 0 bases at V and 6 bases at J, with 14 bases in the middle. Germline assignment: CDR1 LNHNV and CDR2 YYDKDF (reference sequence). The CDR3 region has the DNA TGTGCCACCAGCAGAGAAGGACAGTCGGGGCAGACCCAGTACTTC. It codes for CATSREGQSGQTQYF.

This sequence joins TRBV18 and TRBJ2-2; tentative D call: TRBD2 (6 bases). CDR1 and CDR2 (germline): KGHSH, LQKENI. The CDR3 extends over 16 amino acids. V lost 1 base and J 5 bases, leaving 14 bases between the germline ends. This CDR3 reads CASSPRLGGETGELFF. The CDR3 nucleotides are TGTGCCAGCTCACCACGACTCGGCGGGGAGACCGGGGAGCTGTTTTTT. Full variable domain (rest looked up from reference TRBV18 and TRBJ2-2): NAGVMQNPRHLVRRRGQEARLRCSPMKGHSHVYWYRQLPEEGLKFMVYLQKENIIDESGMPKERFSAEFPKEGPSILRIQQVVRGDSAAYFCASSPRLGGETGELFFGEGSRLTVL.

The chain joins TRBV27 to TRBJ2-5; 8 positions agree with TRBD1. V lost 3 bases to trimming and J lost 1 base; unmatched junction nucleotides: 1. The germline gives CDR1 MNHEY, CDR2 SMNVEV (reference sequence). This CDR3 region has 14 residues. The CDR3 loop reads CASSFGTGQETQYF. Written as DNA, the CDR3 is TGTGCCAGCAGTTTTGGGACAGGCCAAGAGACCCAGTACTTC.

The chain joins TRBV10-2 to TRBJ1-2, with TRBD1 matching over 11 bases. The J segment lost 6 bases and the V segment lost 2 bases, leaving 5 bases of the junction unmatched. Germline CDR1 reads WSHSY; CDR2 reads SAAADI. CDR3 length equals 15 residues. The CDR3 protein is CASSETWTGGDGYTF. CDR3 coding DNA: TGCGCCAGCAGTGAGACCTGGACAGGGGGCGATGGCTACACCTTC.

This clone was seen only a few times. CDR3 sequence (DNA): TGTGCCAGCAGCTTCGGTCGGCTGGCCGGAGGACTGAATGAGCAGTTCTTC. Translation: CASSFGRLAGGLNEQFF. The genes are TRBV7-3 and TRBJ2-1; TRBD2 is a possible D gene (5 bases). Germline loops: CDR1 SGHTA, CDR2 FQGTGA. The ends were cut back, 3 bases at V and 7 bases at J, with 22 bases in the middle. This CDR3 is built from 17 residues.

This clone came up a few times. This sequence joins TRBV2 and TRBJ2-7; D might be TRBD2 (5 bases). The CDR3 has 14 residues. Germline V gene data show CDR1 as SNHLY and CDR2 as FYNNEI. Trimming took 4 bases from V and 3 from J, leaving 13 bases between them. The DNA for the CDR3 is TGTGCCAGCAGTGGGAGGAAAAACGTCTACGAGCAGTACTTC. Amino acid sequence: CASSGRKNVYEQYF.

The table lists this clone with a few counts. This chain joins TRBV2 and TRBJ1-6; 8 bases map to TRBD1. Germline trimming cut 6 bases from V and 9 bases from J; bases unmatched to any gene: 7. There are 14 residues in the CDR3. From germline, CDR1 is SNHLY and CDR2 FYNNEI. The CDR3 protein is CASSGQGGFSPLHF. CDR3 coding DNA: TGTGCCAGCAGCGGACAGGGTGGTTTTTCACCCCTCCACTTT.

The V gene is TRBV2, the J gene TRBJ2-2; D possibly corresponds to TRBD2 (7 bases). The V end lost 7 bases, the J end lost 6 bases, and 9 bases lay between the germline ends. This CDR3 comprises 12 residues. Germline CDR1 reads SNHLY; CDR2 reads FYNNEI. CDR3 coding DNA: TGTGCCAGCAAAGGGGGGGCCGGGGAGCTGTTTTTT. Translated: CASKGGAGELFF.

The rearrangement links TRBV14 to TRBJ1-2; 8 nucleotides agree with TRBD1. The V segment lost 0 bases and the J segment 8 bases; nucleotides outside the gene matches: 17. The CDR3 runs to 18 residues. The V gene's germline CDR1 is SGHDN and CDR2 FVKESK. CDR3 sequence: CASSQEGTGEGFLGGYTF. CDR3 bases: TGTGCCAGCAGCCAAGAGGGGACAGGTGAGGGCTTTCTGGGGGGCTACACCTTC.